This paragraph covers one T cell receptor (beta chain) sequence. Sequenced by immunoSEQ multiplex PCR; TCRdb stores in-frame clones only, minus some. The repertoire holds roughly 120,000 clones, 87% seen once, with more than 4% in the top ten. V lost 5 bases, J lost 8 bases, and 9 bases stayed unmatched. The CDR3 totals 15 residues. From germline, CDR1 is ENHRY and CDR2 SYGVKD. This sample stems from a study of blood T cell repertoires in COVID-19. Study-level background: There were acute and convalescent COVID-19 samples, and they came from the United States, Italy and Spain.

The specimen was peripheral blood. The chain couples TRBV10-3 to TRBJ1-6, with TRBD1 identical over 7 bases. The TCR comes from a human donor in a cohort sampled during active COVID-19. The CDR3 sequence: CAISRQGVTDSPLHF. The CDR3 nucleotides are TGTGCCATCAGTAGACAGGGTGTTACGGATTCACCCCTCCACTTT.